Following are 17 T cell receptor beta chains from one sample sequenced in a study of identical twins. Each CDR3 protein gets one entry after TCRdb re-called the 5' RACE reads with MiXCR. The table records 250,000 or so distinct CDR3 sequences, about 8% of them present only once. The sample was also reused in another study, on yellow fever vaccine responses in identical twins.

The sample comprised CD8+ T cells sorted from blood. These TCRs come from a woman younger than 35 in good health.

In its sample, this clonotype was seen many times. CDR3 in DNA: TGCAGCGTTGAAGAGTTGCTAAGGTACAATGAGCAGTTCTTC. This codes for CSVEELLRYNEQFF. This chain links TRBV29-1 with TRBJ2-1; no firm D call. Germline V CDR1 and CDR2: SQVTM, ANQGSEA. V was shortened by 0 bases and J by 4 bases, with 10 bases between the two germline ends. This CDR3 is built from 14 residues.

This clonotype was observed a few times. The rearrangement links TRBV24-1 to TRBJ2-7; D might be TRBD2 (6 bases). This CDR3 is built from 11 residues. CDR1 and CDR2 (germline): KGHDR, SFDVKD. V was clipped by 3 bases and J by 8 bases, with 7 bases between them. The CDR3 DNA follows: TGTGCCACCAGTGATGCGGGAAAGCAGTACTTC. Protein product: CATSDAGKQYF.

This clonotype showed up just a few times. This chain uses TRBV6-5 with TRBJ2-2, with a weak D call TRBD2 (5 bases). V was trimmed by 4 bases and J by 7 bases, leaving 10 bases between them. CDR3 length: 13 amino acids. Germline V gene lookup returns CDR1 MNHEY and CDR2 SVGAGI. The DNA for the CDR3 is TGTGCCAGCAGTTCGGACTCCCGCGGGGAGCTGTTTTTT. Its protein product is CASSSDSRGELFF.

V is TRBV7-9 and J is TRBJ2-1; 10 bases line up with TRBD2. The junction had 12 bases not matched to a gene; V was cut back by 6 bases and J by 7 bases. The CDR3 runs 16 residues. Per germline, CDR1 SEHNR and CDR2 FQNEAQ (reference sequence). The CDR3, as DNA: TGTGCCAGCAGTCAACCCCTAGCGGGAGATAAAAATGAGCAGTTCTTC. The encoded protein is CASSQPLAGDKNEQFF.

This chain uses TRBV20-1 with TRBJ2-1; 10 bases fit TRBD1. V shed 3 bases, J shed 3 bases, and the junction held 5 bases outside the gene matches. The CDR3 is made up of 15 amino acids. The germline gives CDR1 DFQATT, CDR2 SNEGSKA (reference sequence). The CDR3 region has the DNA TGCAGTGCTAGGCCCGGACAGGGGGACTACAATGAGCAGTTCTTC. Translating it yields CSARPGQGDYNEQFF.

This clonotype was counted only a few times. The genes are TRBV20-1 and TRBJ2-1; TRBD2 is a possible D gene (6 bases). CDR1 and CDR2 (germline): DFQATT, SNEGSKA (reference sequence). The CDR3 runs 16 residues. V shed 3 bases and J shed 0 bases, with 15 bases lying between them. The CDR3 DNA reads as TGCAGTGCTAGGGGGGGAATAGCGGACTCCTACAATGAGCAGTTCTTC. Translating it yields CSARGGIADSYNEQFF.

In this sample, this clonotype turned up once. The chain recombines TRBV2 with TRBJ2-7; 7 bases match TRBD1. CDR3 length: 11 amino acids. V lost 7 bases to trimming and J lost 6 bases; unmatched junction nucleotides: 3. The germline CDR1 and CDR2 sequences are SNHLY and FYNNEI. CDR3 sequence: CASTTGAEQYF. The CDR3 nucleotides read TGTGCCAGCACTACAGGGGCCGAGCAGTACTTC.

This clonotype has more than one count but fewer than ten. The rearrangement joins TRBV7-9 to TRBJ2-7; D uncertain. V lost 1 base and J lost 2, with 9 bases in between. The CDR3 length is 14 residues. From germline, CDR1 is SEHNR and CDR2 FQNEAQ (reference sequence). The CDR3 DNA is TGTGCCAGCAGCTTAGTGCTCTCTCCCTACGAGCAGTACTTC. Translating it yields CASSLVLSPYEQYF. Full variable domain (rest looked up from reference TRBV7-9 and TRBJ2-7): DTGVSQNPRHKITKRGQNVTFRCDPISEHNRLYWYRQTLGQGPEFLTYFQNEAQLEKSRLLSDRFSAERPKGSFSTLEIQRTEQGDSAMYLCASSLVLSPYEQYFGPGTRLTVT.

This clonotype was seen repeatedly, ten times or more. CDR3 sequence: CASSPGPRYNEQFF. The CDR3 region has the DNA TGTGCCAGCAGTCCGGGTCCTCGCTACAATGAGCAGTTCTTC. The V call is TRBV27, the J call TRBJ2-1; D gene unclear. The CDR3 has 14 amino acids. Trimming removed 5 bases at V and 3 bases at J, with 11 bases between. The V gene's germline CDR1 is MNHEY and CDR2 SMNVEV (reference sequence).

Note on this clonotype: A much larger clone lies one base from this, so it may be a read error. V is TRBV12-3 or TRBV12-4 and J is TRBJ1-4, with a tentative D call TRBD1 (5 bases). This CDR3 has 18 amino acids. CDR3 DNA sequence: TGTGCCATCAGTCCAACCGGGGCGGACGCCTCGTTCTGGGAAAAACTGTTTTTT. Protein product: CAISPTGADASFWEKLFF.

CDR3 DNA: TGTGCCAGCAGTTGGACGTACGAGCAGTACTTC. It specifies CASSWTYEQYF. The chain links TRBV28 to TRBJ2-7; D not resolved. With 4 bases removed from V and 4 bases from J, the gap between germline ends came to 5 bases. In germline, CDR1 is MDHEN, CDR2 SYDVKM. The CDR3 length is 11 residues.

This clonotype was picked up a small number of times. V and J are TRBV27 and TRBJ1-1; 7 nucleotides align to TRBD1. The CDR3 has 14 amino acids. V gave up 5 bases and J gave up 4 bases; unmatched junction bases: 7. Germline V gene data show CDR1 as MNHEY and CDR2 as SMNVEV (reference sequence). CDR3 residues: CASSRRQGSTEAFF. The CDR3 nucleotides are TGTGCCAGCAGTCGTCGACAGGGTAGCACTGAAGCTTTCTTT.

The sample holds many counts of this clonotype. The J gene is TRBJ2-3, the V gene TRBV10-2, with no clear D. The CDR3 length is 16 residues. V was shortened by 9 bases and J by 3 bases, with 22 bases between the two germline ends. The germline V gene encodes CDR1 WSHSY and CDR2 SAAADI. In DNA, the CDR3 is TGCGCCAGTTCGAACGGGCCGGGCCCAGAAACAGATACGCAGTATTTT. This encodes CASSNGPGPETDTQYF.

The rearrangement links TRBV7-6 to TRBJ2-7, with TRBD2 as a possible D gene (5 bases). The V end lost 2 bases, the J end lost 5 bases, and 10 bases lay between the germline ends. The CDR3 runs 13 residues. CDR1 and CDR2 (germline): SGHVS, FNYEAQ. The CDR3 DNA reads TGTGCCAGCAGCTTAAATACGAGGGACGAGCAGTACTTC. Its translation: CASSLNTRDEQYF.

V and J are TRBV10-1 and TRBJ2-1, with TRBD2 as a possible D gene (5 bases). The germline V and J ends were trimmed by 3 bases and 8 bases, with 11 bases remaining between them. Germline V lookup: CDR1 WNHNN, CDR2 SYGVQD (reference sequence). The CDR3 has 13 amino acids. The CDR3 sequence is CASSDLAGDEQFF. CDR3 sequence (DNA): TGCGCCAGCAGTGATCTAGCTGGCGATGAGCAGTTCTTC.

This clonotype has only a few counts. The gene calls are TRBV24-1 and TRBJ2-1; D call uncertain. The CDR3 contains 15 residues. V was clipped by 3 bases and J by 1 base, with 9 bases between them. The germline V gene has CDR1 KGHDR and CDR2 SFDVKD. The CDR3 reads CATSDAYESYNEQFF. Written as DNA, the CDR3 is TGTGCCACCAGTGATGCCTACGAATCCTACAATGAGCAGTTCTTC.

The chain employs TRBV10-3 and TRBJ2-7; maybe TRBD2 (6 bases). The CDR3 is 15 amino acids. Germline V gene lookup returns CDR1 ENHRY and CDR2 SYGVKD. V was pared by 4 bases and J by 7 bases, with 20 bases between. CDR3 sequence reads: CAISVGSGGIREQYF. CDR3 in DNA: TGTGCCATCAGTGTAGGTAGCGGAGGCATCAGGGAGCAGTACTTC.